This TCR beta chain was recorded in a study of T cells in localized non-small cell lung cancer. The CDR3 covers 17 residues. Germline assignment: CDR1 SGHRS and CDR2 YFSETQ. With 1 base clipped from V and 4 bases from J, the junction kept 12 bases outside the gene matches. Study-wide results and caveats: Sequencing, confined to only one tumor region, leaves heterogeneity possible.

Notes on this clone: The antigen is not known.

Produced via immunoSEQ multiplex PCR; TCRdb's table is partial and in-frame only. This sample has approximately 9,000 clones, with about 91% found just once. The V and J genes are TRBV5-1 and TRBJ2-7; 9 bases agree with TRBD1. Sequencing was performed on peripheral blood, taken before any cancer treatment. The sequence was collected from a woman aged 40-69 years with stage I squamous cell lung carcinoma. The CDR3 loop is CASSLTGGARSGYEQYF. In DNA form, the CDR3 reads TGCGCCAGCAGCTTGACAGGGGGCGCACGGTCTGGGTACGAGCAGTACTTC.